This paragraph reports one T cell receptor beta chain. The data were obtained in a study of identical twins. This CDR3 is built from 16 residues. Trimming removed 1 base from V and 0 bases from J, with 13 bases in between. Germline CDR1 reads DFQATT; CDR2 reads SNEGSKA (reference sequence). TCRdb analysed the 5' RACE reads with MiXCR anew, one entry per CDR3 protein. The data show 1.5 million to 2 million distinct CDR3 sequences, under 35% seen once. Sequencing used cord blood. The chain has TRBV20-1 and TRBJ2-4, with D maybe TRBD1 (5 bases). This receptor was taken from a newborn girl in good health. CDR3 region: CSARVGVTGAKNIQYF. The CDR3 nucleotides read TGCAGTGCTAGAGTTGGGGTAACAGGAGCCAAAAACATTCAGTACTTC.